What follows are 17 T cell receptor beta chains derived from one specimen sequenced in a study of blood T cell repertoires in COVID-19. Profiled with immunoSEQ multiplex PCR; TCRdb holds only in-frame clones, not every one. Here the sample spans about 94,000 clones, around 87% being singletons. The sequencing input was peripheral blood. These receptors were taken from a human donor with acute or convalescent COVID-19. The donor label of this sample is uncertain.

The chain is built from TRBV7-3 and TRBJ2-5; D is possibly TRBD1 (6 bases). CDR3 length: 14 amino acids. Trimming shortened V by 1 base and J by 3 bases, and 9 bases separated the two germline ends. The germline V gene encodes CDR1 SGHTA and CDR2 FQGTGA. The CDR3 sequence: CASSLSAGEETQYF. For the CDR3, the DNA is TGTGCCAGCAGCTTAAGCGCAGGGGAAGAGACCCAGTACTTC.

This sequence joins TRBV5-4 and TRBJ2-3; no definite D call. Trimming shortened V by 0 bases and J by 1 base, and 6 bases separated the two germline ends. The germline V gene has CDR1 SGHNT and CDR2 YYREEE (reference sequence). The CDR3 is 14 residues long. CDR3 bases: TGTGCCAGCAGCTTGGGCCGGGGCACAGATACGCAGTATTTT. Protein product: CASSLGRGTDTQYF.

The chain uses TRBV29-1 and TRBJ2-3; 10 positions agree with TRBD1. V dropped 7 bases and J dropped 3; count of bases not matched to a gene: 4. This CDR3 spans 13 amino acids. CDR1 is SQVTM and CDR2 is ANQGSEA in the germline V gene. The CDR3 DNA reads TGCAGCGAGCGGACAGGGGGGACAGATACGCAGTATTTT. This translates into CSERTGGTDTQYF.

The chain has TRBV4-3 and TRBJ1-6; TRBD1 matches 10 bases. J lost 13 bases, V lost 0 bases, and 15 bases had no gene match. The CDR3 loop spans 18 amino acids. Germline assignment: CDR1 LGHNA and CDR2 YSLEER. The CDR3 nucleotides are TGCGCCAGCAGCCAAGATGAGCCGACAGGGGGCGAGGCTTTCCCCCTCCACTTT. Amino acid sequence: CASSQDEPTGGEAFPLHF.

The genes are TRBV7-9 and TRBJ1-2; D gene ambiguous. Trimming stripped 2 bases from V and 4 bases from J, with 5 bases between. CDR3 length: 12 amino acids. Germline V gene lookup returns CDR1 SEHNR and CDR2 FQNEAQ (reference sequence). In DNA, the CDR3 is TGTGCCAGCAGCTTAATGGCCTATGGCTACACCTTC. Its protein product is CASSLMAYGYTF.

This clone was seen just once. V usage is TRBV30 and J usage is TRBJ2-2; TRBD1 agrees at 9 bases. Per germline, CDR1 GTSNPN and CDR2 SVGIG (reference sequence). V trimming: 0 bases; J trimming: 7 bases; junction bases outside the gene matches: 9. The CDR3 loop spans 16 amino acids. The CDR3 protein is CAWSVLGTGFGGELFF. The CDR3 DNA sequence: TGTGCCTGGAGTGTACTAGGGACAGGGTTTGGCGGGGAGCTGTTTTTT.

The rearrangement links TRBV7-2 to TRBJ1-5; maybe TRBD1 (6 bases). Trimming left V 2 bases short and J 2 bases short, with 10 bases between. Germline loops: CDR1 SGHTA, CDR2 FQGNSA. CDR3 length: 15 amino acids. The CDR3 nucleotides are TGTGCCAGCAGCTTACGGACAGTCGGCAATCAGCCCCAGCATTTT. Its protein product is CASSLRTVGNQPQHF.

CDR3 region: CASSIAPGALSADTQYF. In DNA, the CDR3 is TGTGCCAGTAGTATAGCCCCAGGGGCTCTATCGGCAGATACGCAGTATTTT. V gene TRBV19 combines with J gene TRBJ2-3; D perhaps matches TRBD1 (6 bases). CDR1 is LNHDA and CDR2 is SQIVND in the germline V gene (reference sequence). Trimming left V 1 base short and J 4 bases short, with 18 bases between. This CDR3 spans 17 amino acids.

This rearrangement joins TRBV19 to TRBJ1-2; 8 bases align to TRBD1. This CDR3 spans 15 amino acids. CDR1 is LNHDA and CDR2 is SQIVND in the germline V gene (reference sequence). V dropped 5 bases and J dropped 5; count of bases not matched to a gene: 10. CDR3 in amino acids: CASSQTFGTGYGYTF. The DNA for the CDR3 is TGTGCCAGTAGTCAAACCTTCGGGACAGGTTATGGCTACACCTTC.

This clone showed up just a few times. The V call is TRBV2, the J call TRBJ2-2, with TRBD1 as a possible D gene (6 bases). Between the trimmed V and J ends, which lost 6 bases and 2 bases, there was a span of 16 bases. This CDR3 has 16 amino acids. Germline values: CDR1 SNHLY, CDR2 FYNNEI. The CDR3 protein is CASSATQGFNTGELFF. The CDR3 coding sequence is TGTGCCAGCAGCGCGACACAGGGATTTAACACCGGGGAGCTGTTTTTT. Combining the CDR3 with reference TRBV2 and TRBJ2-2 gives the whole variable domain EPEVTQTPSHQVTQMGQEVILRCVPISNHLYFYWYRQILGQKVEFLVSFYNNEISEKSEIFDDQFSVERPDGSNFTLKIRSTKLEDSAMYFCASSATQGFNTGELFFGEGSRLTVL.

The rearrangement joins TRBV19 to TRBJ1-5, with D tentatively TRBD1 (5 bases). CDR3 length: 14 residues. V was shortened by 9 bases and J by 5 bases, with 17 bases between the two germline ends. The germline gives CDR1 LNHDA, CDR2 SQIVND (reference sequence). CDR3 coding DNA: TGTGCCAGCGCGGGACGCCCAATGGATCAGCCCCAGCATTTT. Protein product: CASAGRPMDQPQHF. Full variable domain (missing parts from reference TRBV19 and TRBJ1-5): DGGITQSPKYLFRKEGQNVTLSCEQNLNHDAMYWYRQDPGQGLRLIYYSQIVNDFQKGDIAEGYSVSREKKESFPLTVTSAQKNPTAFYLCASAGRPMDQPQHFGDGTRLSIL.

The chain links TRBV2 to TRBJ2-3; possible D gene TRBD2, 5 bases. Germline V lookup: CDR1 SNHLY, CDR2 FYNNEI. Deletions cut 5 bases from V and 1 base from J, with 10 bases between. This CDR3 has 14 amino acids. The chain's CDR3 is CASSWTRGTDTQYF. CDR3 coding DNA: TGTGCCAGCAGTTGGACGCGGGGCACAGATACGCAGTATTTT. Complete variable domain (other parts from reference TRBV2 and TRBJ2-3): EPEVTQTPSHQVTQMGQEVILRCVPISNHLYFYWYRQILGQKVEFLVSFYNNEISEKSEIFDDQFSVERPDGSNFTLKIRSTKLEDSAMYFCASSWTRGTDTQYFGPGTRLTVL.

The chain recombines TRBV3-1 (or the pseudogene TRBV3-2) with TRBJ1-6, with unresolved D. This CDR3 is 14 amino acids long. Germline V CDR1 and CDR2: LGHDT, YNNKEL (reference sequence). Trimming shortened V by 6 bases and J by 7 bases, and 13 bases separated the two germline ends. The CDR3 sequence: CASRKGVGNSPLHF. In DNA form, the CDR3 reads TGTGCCAGCAGAAAGGGAGTGGGAAATTCACCCCTCCACTTT.

The CDR3, as DNA: TGTGCCAGCAGCGTAGGGGGAACAGGGAAGTATGGCTACACCTTC. Its translation: CASSVGGTGKYGYTF. The gene calls are TRBV9 and TRBJ1-2; the D gene is possibly TRBD1 (6 bases). The CDR3 is 15 residues long. The germline V gene has CDR1 SGDLS and CDR2 YYNGEE. Trimming stripped 0 bases from V and 5 bases from J, with 14 bases between.

J is TRBJ1-1 and V is TRBV5-1; 7 nucleotides agree with TRBD1. CDR1 and CDR2 from the germline V gene are SGHRS and YFSETQ. V was pared by 3 bases and J by 1 base, with 3 bases of the junction left unmatched. The CDR3 loop spans 14 amino acids. The CDR3 loop reads CASSSGGTNTEAFF. The CDR3, as DNA: TGCGCCAGCAGCTCAGGGGGAACGAACACTGAAGCTTTCTTT.

This sequence joins TRBV20-1 and TRBJ1-2, with D uncertain. The CDR3 extends over 9 amino acids. Trimming cost V 6 bases and J 5 bases, with 4 bases left between them. CDR1 and CDR2 (germline): DFQATT, SNEGSKA (reference sequence). In DNA, the CDR3 is TGCAGTGCCGCGTATGGCTACACCTTC. It codes for CSAAYGYTF.

Worth noting for this clone: Other nucleotide sequences in the sample specify the same CDR3. This sequence joins TRBV5-1 and TRBJ1-1; 8 positions agree with TRBD1. Germline V lookup: CDR1 SGHRS, CDR2 YFSETQ. This CDR3 is 12 amino acids long. V lost 0 bases to trimming and J lost 8 bases; unmatched junction nucleotides: 0. The CDR3 loop is CASSLDRGEAFF. The CDR3 DNA sequence: TGCGCCAGCAGCTTGGACAGGGGGGAAGCTTTCTTT. The full variable domain, with the rest looked up from reference TRBV5-1 and TRBJ1-1, is KAGVTQTPRYLIKTRGQQVTLSCSPISGHRSVSWYQQTPGQGLQFLFEYFSETQRNKGNFPGRFSGRQFSNSRSEMNVSTLELGDSALYLCASSLDRGEAFFGQGTRLTVV.